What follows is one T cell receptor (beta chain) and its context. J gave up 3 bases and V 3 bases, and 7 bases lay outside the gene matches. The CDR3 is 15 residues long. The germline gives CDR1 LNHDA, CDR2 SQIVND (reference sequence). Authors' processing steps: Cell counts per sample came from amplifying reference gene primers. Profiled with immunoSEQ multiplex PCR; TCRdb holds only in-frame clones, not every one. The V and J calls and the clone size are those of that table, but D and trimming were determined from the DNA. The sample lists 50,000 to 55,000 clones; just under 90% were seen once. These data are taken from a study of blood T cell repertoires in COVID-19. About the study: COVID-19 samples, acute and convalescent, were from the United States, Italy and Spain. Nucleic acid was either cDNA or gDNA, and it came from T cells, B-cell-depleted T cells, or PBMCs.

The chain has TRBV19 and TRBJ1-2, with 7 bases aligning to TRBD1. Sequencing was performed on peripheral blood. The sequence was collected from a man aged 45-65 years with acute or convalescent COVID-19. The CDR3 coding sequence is TGTGCCAGTAGTATTCCTTATGGGACAGACTATGGCTACACCTTC. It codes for CASSIPYGTDYGYTF.